This TCR beta chain was retrieved from a study (dated by TCRdb to about 2016). Including cysteine and phenylalanine, the CDR3 has 14 amino acids. The DNA shown is the 42-base CDR3, in frame from base 1. Trimming costs V 2 bases and J 5 bases, and their ends lie 13 bases apart. From a lookup of the germline V gene, CDR1 and CDR2 are SGHDT and YYEEEE. In the case of this clonotype: Its antigen remains unidentified. Base-call qualities are not available, and no considerably larger clone is one nucleotide away.

Library method: RT-PCR. The sequencer listed for this sample is Illumina MiSeq. TCRdb trimmed public reads at Q25 via fastp, called clones via MiXCR and kept in-frame beta chains. Each entry is one CDR3 protein sequence, shown with its most common DNA and genes. The sample data list approximately 720,000 distinct CDR3 sequences, and 11% to 15% of these were observed just once. Clones ranked in the top ten supply 3% to 4.5% of the sample. The sequenced sample was memory CD4+ T cells from blood. The receptor comes from a female donor in good health, serving as a healthy control. The rearrangement joined TRBV5-6 to TRBJ2-5, with the D segment possibly TRBD1 or TRBD2, each aligning over 5 bases. CDR3 region: CASSFERGGETQYF. The DNA sequence reads TGTGCCAGCAGCTTCGAAAGGGGCGGGGAGACCCAGTACTTC.